The TCR beta chain under discussion was sequenced for a study of blood T cell repertoires in COVID-19. Background on the study: COVID-19 samples from acute and convalescent phases originated in the United States, Italy and Spain.

Per the study methods: Estimation of nucleated cell counts relied on the amplification of reference gene primers. Data came from immunoSEQ multiplex PCR; TCRdb stores just in-frame clones and leaves some out. V and J calls and clone size come straight from that table; D and trimming were deduced from the DNA. The table includes about 310,000 clones, around 86% detected once. V lost 6 bases and J 8 bases, leaving 8 bases between the germline ends. Germline CDR1 MDHEN, CDR2 SYDVKM. This CDR3 comprises 12 residues. The source of this sequence is a man in his fifties or sixties with active or convalescent COVID-19. The chain joins TRBV28 to TRBJ1-6; D gene uncertain. Material for sequencing was peripheral blood. CDR3 amino acids: CASRVADSPLHF. CDR3 nucleotides: TGTGCCAGCAGGGTAGCTGATTCACCCCTCCACTTT.